One sample yielded the 17 T cell receptor beta chains listed below, sequenced in a study of CD8 T cells in Susac syndrome (dated by TCRdb to about 2019). Libraries came from the immunoSEQ multiplex PCR assay. RNA was extracted with the RNeasy kit and about 0.45 to 1 ug was reverse transcribed using random hexamers. TCRdb reanalyzed the raw reads on its own, using fastp at Q25 for trimming and MiXCR for clone calling, and kept in-frame beta chains. Records with the same CDR3 protein are collapsed into one entry carrying the most frequent genes and DNA. The sample records roughly 89,000 distinct CDR3 sequences, approximately 96% of which are singletons. The top ten constitute approximately 0.41% of the sample. Material for sequencing was CD8+ T cells from PBMCs. These receptors were taken from a human donor with Susac syndrome.

The chain joins TRBV30 to TRBJ2-5; 7 nucleotides match TRBD1. V was pared by 0 bases and J by 3 bases, with 7 bases of the junction left unmatched. CDR1 is GTSNPN, CDR2 SVGIG, per germline (reference sequence). The CDR3 totals 15 residues. The DNA of the CDR3 is TGTGCCTGGAGTGTACTGTCCACAGGGGAAGAGACCCAGTACTTC. Protein sequence: CAWSVLSTGEETQYF.

This chain's CDR3 is CASSIEGASRELFF. CDR3 sequence (DNA): TGTGCCAGCAGCATCGAGGGGGCTAGCAGGGAGCTGTTTTTT. The chain couples TRBV3-1 to TRBJ2-2; TRBD1 agrees at 7 bases. Trimming removed 5 bases from V and 9 bases from J; junction bases left unmatched: 9. The CDR3 is 14 amino acids. Germline V gives CDR1 LGHDT, CDR2 YNNKEL (reference sequence).

V gene TRBV5-6 combines with J gene TRBJ1-2, with D tentatively TRBD1 (5 bases). CDR3 length: 14 amino acids. The V end lost 4 bases, the J end lost 2 bases, and 12 bases lay between the germline ends. Germline CDR1 SGHDT, CDR2 YYEEEE. CDR3 loop: CASSPRDLNYGYTF. The CDR3 DNA reads TGTGCCAGCAGCCCCCGGGACCTCAACTATGGCTACACCTTC.

This chain connects TRBV6-5 to TRBJ2-1, with TRBD2 matching 9 bases. Germline CDR1 is MNHEY and CDR2 is SVGAGI. The CDR3 covers 15 residues. J was trimmed by 10 bases and V by 2 bases; bases with no gene match: 9. The DNA for the CDR3 is TGTGCCAGCAGTTACCTCTGGGGGCTAGCGGGGGAGCAGTTCTTC. It translates to CASSYLWGLAGEQFF.

The chain carries TRBV15 and TRBJ2-5; D may match TRBD1 or TRBD2 (5 bases each). The CDR3 sequence is 15 residues long. CDR1 and CDR2 from the germline V gene are LNHNV and YYDKDF (reference sequence). Trimming pared 1 base from V and 5 bases from J, leaving 14 bases between. Here the CDR3 reads CATSRVPRGDETQYF. Here the CDR3 DNA reads TGTGCCACCAGCAGAGTTCCACGGGGCGATGAGACCCAGTACTTC.

The chain has TRBV10-3 and TRBJ2-3; 12 bases are shared with TRBD2. This CDR3 region has 15 residues. Germline CDR1 is ENHRY and CDR2 is SYGVKD. V dropped 7 bases and J dropped 4; count of bases not matched to a gene: 6. Here the CDR3 reads CAITSPSGGADTQYF. The CDR3 DNA follows: TGTGCCATCACGAGCCCTAGCGGGGGGGCAGATACGCAGTATTTT.

V gene TRBV5-1 combines with J gene TRBJ2-3; possible D gene TRBD1, 5 bases. CDR1 is SGHRS and CDR2 is YFSETQ in the germline V gene. This CDR3 is built from 15 residues. V was shortened by 2 bases and J by 0 bases, with 10 bases between the two germline ends. CDR3 sequence: CASSFRVYSTDTQYF. DNA of the CDR3: TGCGCCAGCAGCTTCAGGGTTTACAGCACAGATACGCAGTATTTT.

The chain joins TRBV28 to TRBJ2-7; D remains unclear. CDR3 length: 14 amino acids. The germline V gene has CDR1 MDHEN and CDR2 SYDVKM. V lost 6 bases and J lost 0, with 12 bases in between. CDR3 sequence (DNA): TGTGCCAGCAGCCCCAAGGAGTTCTCCTACGAGCAGTACTTC. Translating it yields CASSPKEFSYEQYF.

The chain has TRBV7-9 and TRBJ1-2; 9 bases are shared with TRBD1. The V and J ends lost 6 bases and 4 bases, in that order; junction bases with no gene match: 3. This CDR3 contains 13 residues. In germline, CDR1 is SEHNR, CDR2 FQNEAQ (reference sequence). The CDR3 coding sequence is TGTGCCAGCAGGTCGGGACAGGGCTATGGCTACACCTTC. Protein product: CASRSGQGYGYTF.

The rearrangement links TRBV5-6 to TRBJ2-7, with D possibly matching TRBD1 (5 bases). The CDR3 sequence is 14 residues long. The V gene's germline CDR1 is SGHDT and CDR2 YYEEEE. With 0 bases removed from V and 2 bases from J, the gap between germline ends came to 9 bases. CDR3 sequence: CASSLEQGPYEQYF. Written as DNA, the CDR3 is TGTGCCAGCAGCTTGGAGCAGGGTCCCTACGAGCAGTACTTC.

This chain connects TRBV12-3 or TRBV12-4 to TRBJ2-5, with a tentative D call TRBD2 (5 bases). V was pared by 7 bases and J by 3 bases, with 9 bases between. This CDR3 is built from 12 residues. CDR3 in DNA: TGTGCCAGCACCTTCGGGGAAGAGACCCAGTACTTC. Its protein product is CASTFGEETQYF.

The chain is built from TRBV9 and TRBJ1-1; no clear D. CDR1 and CDR2 from the germline V gene are SGDLS and YYNGEE. The CDR3 contains 14 residues. V lost 3 bases, J lost 5 bases, and 14 bases lay in between. Written as DNA, the CDR3 is TGTGCCAGCAGCGAAGTGGTTAGAATGACTGAAGCTTTCTTT. Translation gives CASSEVVRMTEAFF.

This clonotype was recorded only once. The chain couples TRBV29-1 to TRBJ2-7; either TRBD1 or TRBD2 may fit D (6 bases each). The CDR3 extends over 13 amino acids. Trimming took 1 base from V and 3 from J, leaving 10 bases between them. Germline CDR1 and CDR2: SQVTM and ANQGSEA. DNA of the CDR3: TGCAGCGTTGAAGTAGAGGGGGGCTACGAGCAGTACTTC. Protein: CSVEVEGGYEQYF.

The chain recombines TRBV5-1 with TRBJ1-1; D is ambiguous. Per the germline V gene, CDR1 is SGHRS and CDR2 is YFSETQ. Trimming took off 0 bases at V and 0 bases at J, with 6 bases between the two ends. This CDR3 spans 14 amino acids. For the CDR3, the DNA is TGCGCCAGCAGCTTGGTCAGTTTGAACACTGAAGCTTTCTTT. Translating gives CASSLVSLNTEAFF.

This clonotype occurred once. This chain connects TRBV12-3 or TRBV12-4 to TRBJ2-2; D is uncertain. This CDR3 comprises 11 residues. V was cut by 4 bases and J by 7 bases, with 4 bases left in between. CDR3 protein: CASSSIGELFF. In DNA, the CDR3 is TGTGCCAGCAGTTCTATCGGGGAGCTGTTTTTT.

V and J are TRBV6-2 or TRBV6-3 and TRBJ2-5; no clear D. Deletions cut 6 bases from V and 2 bases from J, with 16 bases between. This CDR3 has 15 amino acids. Germline V CDR1 and CDR2: MNHEY, SVGEGT. The CDR3 DNA follows: TGTGCCAGCAGACGAAAGACGGCGGCACAAGAGACCCAGTACTTC. Protein: CASRRKTAAQETQYF.

This chain links TRBV15 with TRBJ1-5, with 9 bases lining up with TRBD1. CDR1 and CDR2 (germline): LNHNV, YYDKDF (reference sequence). V dropped 5 bases and J dropped 7; count of bases not matched to a gene: 6. This CDR3 spans 14 amino acids. CDR3 DNA sequence: TGTGCCACCAGCGGGACAGGGTGGGCCCAGCCCCAGCATTTT. Encoded protein: CATSGTGWAQPQHF.